The 17 T cell receptor beta chains given below trace back to one sample, sequenced in a study of post-analysis software for immune sequencing data. No antigen has been assigned to these receptors. Unique molecular identifiers featured in each of the TCR beta cDNA libraries. TCRdb analysed the PCR reads with MiXCR anew, one entry per CDR3 protein. The data contain around 400,000 distinct CDR3 sequences, about 40% of them singletons. Study-level points and caveats: Patients used about 5 TRBV segments, including TRBV5-6, TRBV5-1 and TRBV20-1, more often than controls.

Material for sequencing was blood. All receptors come from a girl under 10 years old with multiple sclerosis.

In its sample, this clonotype was seen a few times. The V and J genes are TRBV5-1 and TRBJ2-3, with 10 positions matching TRBD2. V gave up 3 bases and J gave up 1 base; unmatched junction bases: 5. Germline CDR1 is SGHRS and CDR2 is YFSETQ. This CDR3 spans 16 amino acids. CDR3 region: CASSYPLAGGTDTQYF. As DNA, the CDR3 is TGCGCCAGCAGCTACCCCCTAGCGGGAGGCACAGATACGCAGTATTTT.

J is TRBJ2-1 and V is TRBV29-1; tentative D call: TRBD1 (6 bases). The V gene lost 3 bases and the J gene lost 3 bases, with 12 bases spanning the gap. CDR1 SQVTM and CDR2 ANQGSEA come from the germline V gene. The CDR3 runs to 14 residues. In nucleotides, the CDR3 is TGCAGCGTTGATCAGGGGTCGCGCTACAATGAGCAGTTCTTC. This sequence encodes CSVDQGSRYNEQFF.

The CDR3 DNA reads as TGTGCCAGCAGTTTCACTCGGACAGCTAACTATGGCTACACCTTC. Its protein is CASSFTRTANYGYTF. This chain connects TRBV6-5 to TRBJ1-2; TRBD1 might be the D (6 bases). Germline values: CDR1 MNHEY, CDR2 SVGAGI. This CDR3 spans 15 amino acids. V was shortened by 4 bases and J by 0 bases, with 12 bases between the two germline ends.

There are a few counts of this clonotype. The J gene is TRBJ2-1, the V gene TRBV12-3 or TRBV12-4, with D unresolved. The ends were cut back, 4 bases at V and 12 bases at J, with 10 bases in the middle. The CDR3 has 11 residues. DNA for the CDR3: TGTGCCAGCAGTTCCCGGAGTTTGCAGTTCTTC. Translating gives CASSSRSLQFF.

This clonotype was seen a few times. The V call is TRBV9, the J call TRBJ2-5; TRBD1 agrees at 8 bases. The CDR3 runs 15 residues. With 0 bases clipped from V and 3 bases from J, the junction kept 4 bases outside the gene matches. Germline CDR1 and CDR2: SGDLS and YYNGEE. The CDR3 here is CASSVAGTGKETQYF. DNA of the CDR3: TGTGCCAGCAGCGTAGCCGGGACAGGTAAAGAGACCCAGTACTTC. Looking up the rest from reference TRBV9 and TRBJ2-5 gives the full variable domain: DSGVTQTPKHLITATGQRVTLRCSPRSGDLSVYWYQQSLDQGLQFLIQYYNGEERAKGNILERFSAQQFPDLHSELNLSSLELGDSALYFCASSVAGTGKETQYFGPGTRLLVL.

This rearrangement joins TRBV28 to TRBJ1-5; D gene ambiguous. Germline V gene sequence: CDR1 MDHEN, CDR2 SYDVKM. The CDR3 sequence is 12 residues long. The V end lost 4 bases, the J end lost 8 bases, and 9 bases lay between the germline ends. The DNA for the CDR3 is TGTGCCAGCAGTTCGACGGTGGAGCCCCAGCATTTT. Its protein product is CASSSTVEPQHF.

The chain is built from TRBV7-2 and TRBJ2-7; D unresolved. CDR1 SGHTA and CDR2 FQGNSA come from the germline V gene. The V end lost 2 bases, the J end lost 0 bases, and 8 bases lay between the germline ends. The CDR3 runs to 14 residues. The CDR3 coding sequence is TGTGCCAGCAGCTTACTCCCGCACTCCTACGAGCAGTACTTC. This sequence encodes CASSLLPHSYEQYF.

J is TRBJ2-1 and V is TRBV28, with 9 positions matching TRBD2. V shed 5 bases and J 5 bases; nucleotides not matched to a gene: 7. The CDR3 is 15 residues long. CDR1 and CDR2 (germline): MDHEN, SYDVKM. The CDR3 DNA follows: TGTGCCAGCAGTCTAGGACTAGCGCATAACAATGAGCAGTTCTTC. Encoded protein: CASSLGLAHNNEQFF. Full variable domain (missing parts from reference TRBV28 and TRBJ2-1): DVKVTQSSRYLVKRTGEKVFLECVQDMDHENMFWYRQDPGLGLRLIYFSYDVKMKEKGDIPEGYSVSREKKERFSLILESASTNQTSMYLCASSLGLAHNNEQFFGPGTRLTVL.

On this clonotype: This may be a read error, as it is one base from a much larger clone. The chain recombines TRBV5-1 with TRBJ1-4; 8 bases are a match to TRBD1. Germline CDR1 is SGHRS and CDR2 is YFSETQ. The CDR3 covers 17 residues. CDR3 loop: CASSLGTGPPGGEKRFF. CDR3 nucleotides: TGCGCCAGCAGCCTCGGGACAGGACCTCCGGGCGGGGAAAAACGGTTTTTT.

This clonotype was counted between two and nine times. The chain recombines TRBV5-1 with TRBJ2-5; 7 positions agree with TRBD1. The J call is uncertain, as TRBJ2-7 better fits the DNA end. The CDR3 sequence is 13 residues long. Germline lookup yields CDR1 SGHRS and CDR2 YFSETQ. CDR3 sequence (DNA): TGCGCCAGCAGCGAAGAGACAGGGAACGAGCAGTACTTC. It is translated as CASSEETGNEQYF.

V is TRBV10-3 and J is TRBJ1-1, with 8 bases fitting TRBD1. Per the germline V gene, CDR1 is ENHRY and CDR2 is SYGVKD. There are 15 residues in the CDR3. V lost 8 bases, J lost 1 base, and 9 bases stayed unmatched. CDR3 nucleotides: TGTGCCATCCAAGGACAGGGCCTCGAGAACACTGAAGCTTTCTTT. It translates to CAIQGQGLENTEAFF.

This sequence joins TRBV10-3 and TRBJ2-3, with TRBD2 matching over 10 bases. Germline CDR1 is ENHRY and CDR2 is SYGVKD. The J segment lost 1 base and the V segment lost 2 bases, leaving 9 bases of the junction unmatched. The CDR3 loop spans 18 amino acids. Here the CDR3 reads CAISEMVASGRGTDTQYF. The CDR3 region has the DNA TGTGCCATCAGTGAGATGGTCGCTAGCGGGAGAGGCACAGATACGCAGTATTTT.

The chain has TRBV3-1 and TRBJ1-5; D gene unclear. CDR1 and CDR2 from the germline V gene are LGHDT and YNNKEL (reference sequence). The CDR3 covers 12 residues. With 4 bases removed from V and 10 bases from J, the gap between germline ends came to 11 bases. The CDR3 sequence: CASSRNKGPQHF. As DNA, the CDR3 is TGTGCCAGCAGCCGAAATAAAGGCCCCCAGCATTTT.

This clonotype has just a few counts. The CDR3 is CSARSRVYGYTF. The CDR3 region has the DNA TGCAGTGCTAGATCTAGGGTCTATGGCTACACCTTC. V is TRBV20-1 and J is TRBJ1-2, with D unresolved. Trimming pared 2 bases from V and 4 bases from J, leaving 8 bases between. CDR1 DFQATT and CDR2 SNEGSKA come from the germline V gene (reference sequence). The CDR3 has 12 amino acids.

This clonotype has a handful of counts. This sequence joins TRBV6-5 and TRBJ2-5; unclear D gene. Trimming removed 0 bases at V and 3 bases at J, with 5 bases between. The V gene's germline CDR1 is MNHEY and CDR2 SVGAGI. The CDR3 length is 13 residues. The CDR3 loop reads CASSYSGKETQYF. CDR3 in DNA: TGTGCCAGCAGTTACTCGGGGAAAGAGACCCAGTACTTC.

The rearrangement links TRBV6-5 to TRBJ2-1, with D possibly matching TRBD2 (7 bases). V gave up 6 bases and J gave up 15 bases, with 24 bases separating them. Germline V lookup: CDR1 MNHEY, CDR2 SVGAGI. The CDR3 runs to 14 residues. The chain's CDR3 is CASSSAGASLLWFF. In DNA form, the CDR3 reads TGTGCCAGCAGCTCTGCGGGGGCTAGTCTTTTGTGGTTCTTC.

The V call is TRBV6-2 or TRBV6-3, the J call TRBJ1-5; tentative D call: TRBD1 (6 bases). The germline V gene has CDR1 MNHEY and CDR2 SVGEGT. Trimming left V 5 bases short and J 4 bases short, with 27 bases between. This CDR3 spans 19 amino acids. The CDR3 nucleotides are TGTGCCAGCAGTACCTTGAGCGGGAGAGGGGGAAGGAAGAATCAGCCCCAGCATTTT. Translated: CASSTLSGRGGRKNQPQHF.